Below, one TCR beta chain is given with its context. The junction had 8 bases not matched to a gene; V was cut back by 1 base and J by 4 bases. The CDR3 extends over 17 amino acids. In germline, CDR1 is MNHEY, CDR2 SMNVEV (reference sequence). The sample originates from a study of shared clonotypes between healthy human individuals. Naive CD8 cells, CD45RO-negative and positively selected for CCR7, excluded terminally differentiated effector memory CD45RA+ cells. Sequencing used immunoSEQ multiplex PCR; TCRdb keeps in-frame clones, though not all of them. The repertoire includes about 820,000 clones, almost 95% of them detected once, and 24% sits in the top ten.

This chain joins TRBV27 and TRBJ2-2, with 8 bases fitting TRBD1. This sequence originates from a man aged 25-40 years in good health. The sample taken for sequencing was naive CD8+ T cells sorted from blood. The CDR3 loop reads CASSLLIGQGFTGELFF. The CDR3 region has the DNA TGTGCCAGCAGTTTATTAATAGGACAGGGATTCACCGGGGAGCTGTTTTTT.